This record looks at one T cell receptor (beta chain) sequence and its context. Its antigen is currently unknown. V lost 3 bases and J 3 bases, leaving 18 bases between the germline ends. From germline, CDR1 is SGDLS and CDR2 YYNGEE. This CDR3 is built from 17 residues. The record originates from a study of T cell responses to AZD1222 COVID-19 vaccine. The study's findings and limits: White British ancestry dominated among donors, who included more females, and clonal diversity was possibly underestimated. After two AZD1222 doses, spike-specific TCR breadth and depth rose versus day 0. Researchers took repertoire samples only after the peak T cell response had come. A reported finding is that nearly half of spike-specific TCRs target unmutated variant regions.

Measured with immunoSEQ multiplex PCR; TCRdb has only the in-frame clones, and not every one. Among some 50,000 clones listed, approximately 79% were seen once. The sequencing used peripheral blood, collected on day 0 of MenACWY control vaccination. The gene calls are TRBV9 and TRBJ1-4; unclear D gene. This sequence was found in an adult in good health. CDR3 sequence reads: CASSEGRTAAPNEKLFF. Here the CDR3 DNA reads TGTGCCAGCAGCGAGGGTCGGACCGCAGCTCCTAATGAAAAACTGTTTTTT.